The following is a TCR beta chain sequence with its context. The data stem from a study of cytomegalovirus exposure and HLA in healthy donors. Trimming removed 2 bases at V and 0 bases at J, with 9 bases between. CDR1 is SGHTA, CDR2 FQGTGA, per germline. This CDR3 spans 15 amino acids. The PCR employed 60 Vbeta primers together with 13 Jbeta primers. The method was immunoSEQ multiplex PCR; TCRdb's version includes in-frame clones alone and lacks a portion of them. The table lists about 180,000 clones, more than 65% of them singletons. This receptor was obtained from a woman between 50 and 59 years old in good health and CMV-seronegative. The sample consisted of PBMCs. The genes are TRBV7-3 and TRBJ2-3; tentative D call: TRBD2 (5 bases). CDR3 sequence reads: CASSLEGRSTDTQYF. In DNA form, the CDR3 reads TGTGCCAGCAGCTTAGAGGGCCGCAGCACAGATACGCAGTATTTT.